The clone carrying this T cell receptor (beta chain) has only a few counts. Its specificity is unknown. Mouse gene names apply. The record originates from a study of CD8+ T cells in alopecia areata. The wider study: Skin from approximately 6-13-month-old C3H/HeJ graft donors with spontaneous alopecia went to roughly 6-10-week-old female C3H/HeJ mice. General study points: Relative to normal scalp, lesional scalp, especially alopecia totalis/universalis, showed higher clonality.

RNA was isolated and reverse transcribed to cDNA, the sequencing template. Data came from immunoSEQ multiplex PCR; TCRdb stores just in-frame clones and leaves some out. The data show approximately 19,000 clones, with none appearing a single time. Pooled cells of cutaneous lymph node origin were sorted on CD4, CD8alpha, NKG2D, NKG2ACE and other markers. Sequencing used CD8+ T cells sorted from a lymph node. The TCR originated in a C3H/HeJ mouse with alopecia areata. This mouse strain has H2-k as its MHC haplotype.

The CDR3 bases that were read are TGTGCCAGCAGTCCCCAGGGGGCGAGCTCCTAT. This gives the protein CASSPQGASSY. The CDR3 reads in full as CASSPQGASSYEQYF. The chain is built from TRBV13-3 and TRBJ2-7; 8 bases are a match to TRBD1. The sequenced fragment ends 4 residues before the CDR3 boundary, so the rest is inferred from the germline J gene. With V trimmed by 4 bases and J by 0 bases, 6 bases remained unmatched. Germline CDR1 is NNHDY and CDR2 is SYVADS. The CDR3 is 15 residues long.